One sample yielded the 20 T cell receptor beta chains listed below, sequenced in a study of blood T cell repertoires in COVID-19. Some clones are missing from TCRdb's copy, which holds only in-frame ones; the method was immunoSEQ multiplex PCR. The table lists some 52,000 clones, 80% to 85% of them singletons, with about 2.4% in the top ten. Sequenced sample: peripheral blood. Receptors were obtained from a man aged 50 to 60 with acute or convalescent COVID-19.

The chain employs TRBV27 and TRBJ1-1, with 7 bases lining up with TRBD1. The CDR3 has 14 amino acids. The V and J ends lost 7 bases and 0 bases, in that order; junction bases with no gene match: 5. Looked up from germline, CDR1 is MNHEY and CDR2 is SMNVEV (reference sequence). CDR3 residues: CASNRQGMNTEAFF. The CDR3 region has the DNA TGTGCCAGCAACCGACAGGGTATGAACACTGAAGCTTTCTTT.

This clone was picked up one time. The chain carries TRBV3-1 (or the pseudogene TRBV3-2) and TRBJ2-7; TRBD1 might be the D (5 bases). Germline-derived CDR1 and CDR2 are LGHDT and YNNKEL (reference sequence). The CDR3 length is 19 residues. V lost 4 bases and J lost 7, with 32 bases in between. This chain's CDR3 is CASSPPILGQNHLFLEQYF. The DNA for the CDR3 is TGTGCCAGCAGCCCCCCCATCCTTGGACAAAACCACCTTTTTTTGGAGCAGTACTTC.

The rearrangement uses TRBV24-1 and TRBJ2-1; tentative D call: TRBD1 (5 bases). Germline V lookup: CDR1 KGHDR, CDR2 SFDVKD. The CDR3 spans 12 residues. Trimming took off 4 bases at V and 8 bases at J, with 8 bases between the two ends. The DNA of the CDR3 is TGTGCCACCAGTGACCTCAGGGATGAGCAGTTCTTC. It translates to CATSDLRDEQFF.

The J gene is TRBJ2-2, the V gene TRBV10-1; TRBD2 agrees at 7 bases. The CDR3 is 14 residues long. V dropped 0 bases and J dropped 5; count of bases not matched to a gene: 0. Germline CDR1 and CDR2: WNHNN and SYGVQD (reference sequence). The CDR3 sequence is CASSESSGTGELFF. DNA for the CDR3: TGCGCCAGCAGTGAGTCTAGCGGGACCGGGGAGCTGTTTTTT.

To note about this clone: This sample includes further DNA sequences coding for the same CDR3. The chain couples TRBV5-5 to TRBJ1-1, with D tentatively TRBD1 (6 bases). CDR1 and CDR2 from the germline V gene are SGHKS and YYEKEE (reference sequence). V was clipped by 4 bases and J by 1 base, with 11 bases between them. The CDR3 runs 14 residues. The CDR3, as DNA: TGTGCCAGCAGCCCCGGACAGACGAACACTGAAGCTTTCTTT. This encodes CASSPGQTNTEAFF.

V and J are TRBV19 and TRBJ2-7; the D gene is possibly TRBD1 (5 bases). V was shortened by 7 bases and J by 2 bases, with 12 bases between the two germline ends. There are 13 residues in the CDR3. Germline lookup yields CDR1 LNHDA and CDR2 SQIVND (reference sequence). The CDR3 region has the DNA TGTGCCAGTAAGAATGACAGAACCTACGAGCAGTACTTC. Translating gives CASKNDRTYEQYF.

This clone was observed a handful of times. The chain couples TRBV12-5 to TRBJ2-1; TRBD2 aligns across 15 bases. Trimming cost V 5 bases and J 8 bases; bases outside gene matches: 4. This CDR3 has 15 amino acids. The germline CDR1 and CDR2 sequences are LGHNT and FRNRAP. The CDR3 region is CASGAGTSGRHEQFF. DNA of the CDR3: TGTGCTAGTGGTGCCGGGACTAGCGGGAGGCATGAGCAGTTCTTC.

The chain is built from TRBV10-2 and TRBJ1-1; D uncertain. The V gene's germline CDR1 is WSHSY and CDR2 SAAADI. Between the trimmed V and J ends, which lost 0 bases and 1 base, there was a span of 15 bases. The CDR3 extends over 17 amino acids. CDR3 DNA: TGCGCCAGCAGTGAGTCGATTTCTGCCACAAAGAACACTGAAGCTTTCTTT. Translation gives CASSESISATKNTEAFF.

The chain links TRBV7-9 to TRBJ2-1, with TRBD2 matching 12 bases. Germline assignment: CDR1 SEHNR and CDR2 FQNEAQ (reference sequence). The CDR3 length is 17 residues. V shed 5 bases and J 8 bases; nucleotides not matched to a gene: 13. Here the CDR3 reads CASSHEGASGGADEQFF. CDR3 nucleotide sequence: TGTGCCAGCAGCCACGAAGGAGCTAGCGGGGGGGCGGATGAGCAGTTCTTC. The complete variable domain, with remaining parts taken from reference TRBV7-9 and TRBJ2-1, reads DTGVSQNPRHKITKRGQNVTFRCDPISEHNRLYWYRQTLGQGPEFLTYFQNEAQLEKSRLLSDRFSAERPKGSFSTLEIQRTEQGDSAMYLCASSHEGASGGADEQFFGPGTRLTVL.

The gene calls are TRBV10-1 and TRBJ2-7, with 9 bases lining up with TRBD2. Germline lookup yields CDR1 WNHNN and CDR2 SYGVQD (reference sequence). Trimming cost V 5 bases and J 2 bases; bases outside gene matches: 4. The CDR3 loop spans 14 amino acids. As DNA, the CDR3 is TGCGCCAGCAGTTCGCGGGAGGGCCCCTACGAGCAGTACTTC. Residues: CASSSREGPYEQYF.

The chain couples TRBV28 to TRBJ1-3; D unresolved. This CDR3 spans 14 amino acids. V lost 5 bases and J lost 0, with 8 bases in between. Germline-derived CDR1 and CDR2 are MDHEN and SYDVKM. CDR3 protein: CASSKPGSGNTIYF. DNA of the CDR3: TGTGCCAGCAGTAAACCAGGCTCTGGAAACACCATATATTTT.

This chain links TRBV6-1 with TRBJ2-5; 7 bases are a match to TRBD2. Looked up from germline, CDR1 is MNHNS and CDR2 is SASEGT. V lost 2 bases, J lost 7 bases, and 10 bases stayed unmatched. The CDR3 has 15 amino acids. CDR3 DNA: TGTGCCAGCAGTGAACAGGTCGGGAGGCCCTCGACCCAGTACTTC. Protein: CASSEQVGRPSTQYF.

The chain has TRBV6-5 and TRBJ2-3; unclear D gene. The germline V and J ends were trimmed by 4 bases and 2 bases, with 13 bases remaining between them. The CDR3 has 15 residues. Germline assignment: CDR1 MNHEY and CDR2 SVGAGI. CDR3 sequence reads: CASSSTVVITDTQYF. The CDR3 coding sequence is TGTGCCAGCAGTTCCACGGTGGTGATCACAGATACGCAGTATTTT.

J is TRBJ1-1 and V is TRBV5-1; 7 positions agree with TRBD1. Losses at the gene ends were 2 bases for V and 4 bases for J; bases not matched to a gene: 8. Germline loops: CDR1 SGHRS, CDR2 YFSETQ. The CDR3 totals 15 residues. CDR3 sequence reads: CASSLRQGSSTEAFF. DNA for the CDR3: TGCGCCAGCAGCTTAAGACAGGGATCGAGCACTGAAGCTTTCTTT.

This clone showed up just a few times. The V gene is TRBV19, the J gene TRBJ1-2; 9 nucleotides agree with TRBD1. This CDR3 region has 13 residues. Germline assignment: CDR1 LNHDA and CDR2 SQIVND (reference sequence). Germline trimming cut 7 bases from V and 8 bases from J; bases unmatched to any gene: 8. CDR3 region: CASTPGQGGGYTF. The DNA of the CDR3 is TGTGCCAGTACCCCGGGACAGGGCGGCGGCTACACCTTC.

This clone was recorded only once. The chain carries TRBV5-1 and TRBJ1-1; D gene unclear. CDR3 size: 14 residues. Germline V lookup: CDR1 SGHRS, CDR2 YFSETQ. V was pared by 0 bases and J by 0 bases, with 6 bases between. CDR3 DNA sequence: TGCGCCAGCAGCTTGGACGGTATGAACACTGAAGCTTTCTTT. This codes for CASSLDGMNTEAFF. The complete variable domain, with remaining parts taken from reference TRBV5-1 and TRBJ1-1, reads KAGVTQTPRYLIKTRGQQVTLSCSPISGHRSVSWYQQTPGQGLQFLFEYFSETQRNKGNFPGRFSGRQFSNSRSEMNVSTLELGDSALYLCASSLDGMNTEAFFGQGTRLTVV.

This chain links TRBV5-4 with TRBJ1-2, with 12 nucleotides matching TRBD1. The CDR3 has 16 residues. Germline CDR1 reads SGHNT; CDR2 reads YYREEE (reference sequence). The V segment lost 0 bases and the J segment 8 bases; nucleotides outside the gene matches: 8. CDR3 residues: CASSLVGTGGAGGYTF. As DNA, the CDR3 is TGTGCCAGCAGCTTGGTAGGGACAGGGGGCGCCGGGGGCTACACCTTC.

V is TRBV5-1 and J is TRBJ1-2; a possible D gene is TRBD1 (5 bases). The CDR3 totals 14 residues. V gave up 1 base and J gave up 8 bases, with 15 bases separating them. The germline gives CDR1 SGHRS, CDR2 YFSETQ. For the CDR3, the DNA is TGCGCCAGCAGCTTGAGGGCCGGAGGGGAAGGCTACACCTTC. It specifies CASSLRAGGEGYTF.

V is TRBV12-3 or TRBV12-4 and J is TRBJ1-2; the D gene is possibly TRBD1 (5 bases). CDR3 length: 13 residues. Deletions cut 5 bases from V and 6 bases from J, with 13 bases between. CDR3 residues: CASSTGQSHGYTF. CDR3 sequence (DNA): TGTGCCAGCAGTACCGGACAAAGCCATGGCTACACCTTC.

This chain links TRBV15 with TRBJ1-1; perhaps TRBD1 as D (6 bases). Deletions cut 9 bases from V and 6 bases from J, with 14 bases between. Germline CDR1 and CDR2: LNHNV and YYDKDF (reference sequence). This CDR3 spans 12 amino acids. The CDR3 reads CATGNRAPEAFF. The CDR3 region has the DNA TGTGCCACGGGCAACAGGGCCCCTGAAGCTTTCTTT.